These 18 T cell receptor beta chains were sequenced from one sample in a study of blood T cell repertoires in COVID-19. Generated by immunoSEQ multiplex PCR, the TCRdb table keeps only in-frame clones and is missing some. Among around 150,000 clones, 60% to 80% were seen once, and the ten largest hold around 2.9%. The material sequenced was PBMCs or T cells enriched from blood (not recorded which). The receptor set was obtained from a woman aged 45-59 years who had recovered from COVID-19.

This clone appeared a single time. The chain links TRBV5-1 to TRBJ2-7; 16 bases are shared with TRBD2. Trimming took 4 bases from V and 5 from J; bases not matched to a gene: 9. Germline CDR1 and CDR2: SGHRS and YFSETQ. The CDR3 is made up of 17 amino acids. This CDR3 reads CASSGLGLAGGLDEQYF. CDR3 sequence (DNA): TGCGCCAGCAGCGGCCTGGGACTAGCGGGGGGGCTGGACGAGCAGTACTTC. The full variable domain, with the rest looked up from reference TRBV5-1 and TRBJ2-7, is KAGVTQTPRYLIKTRGQQVTLSCSPISGHRSVSWYQQTPGQGLQFLFEYFSETQRNKGNFPGRFSGRQFSNSRSEMNVSTLELGDSALYLCASSGLGLAGGLDEQYFGPGTRLTVT.

The CDR3 DNA follows: TGTGCCAGCACCATTCGACAGGGCAACACCGGGGAGCTGTTTTTT. It specifies CASTIRQGNTGELFF. The chain couples TRBV28 to TRBJ2-2; TRBD1 matches at 7 bases. The J segment lost 2 bases and the V segment lost 7 bases, leaving 7 bases of the junction unmatched. This CDR3 comprises 15 residues. The germline gives CDR1 MDHEN, CDR2 SYDVKM.

This clone was observed a few times. The chain recombines TRBV2 with TRBJ1-2, with 9 bases fitting TRBD1. Looked up from germline, CDR1 is SNHLY and CDR2 is FYNNEI. CDR3 length: 14 residues. Trimming took 4 bases from V and 11 from J; bases not matched to a gene: 11. This CDR3 is CASSGAGQGRTYTF. The DNA of the CDR3 is TGTGCCAGCAGTGGGGCCGGACAGGGGCGCACGTACACCTTC.

This clone was counted only a few times. The V and J genes are TRBV23-1 and TRBJ1-1, with TRBD1 as a possible D gene (5 bases). TRBV23-1 belongs to the ORF category, with a function that is uncertain. The CDR3 is 9 amino acids. V lost 9 bases and J 11 bases, leaving 10 bases between the germline ends. The CDR3 DNA follows: TGCGCCAGTCCTCGGGGGGCTTTCTTT. Translated: CASPRGAFF.

The rearrangement uses TRBV18 and TRBJ2-3; 9 bases are a match to TRBD2. The trim removed 1 base at V and 5 bases at J, leaving 7 bases unmatched. Per germline, CDR1 KGHSH and CDR2 LQKENI. The CDR3 loop spans 16 amino acids. The CDR3 reads CASSPQGGGAKDTQYF. The CDR3 bases are TGTGCCAGCTCACCACAGGGCGGGGGGGCCAAAGATACGCAGTATTTT.

V and J are TRBV28 and TRBJ2-7, with TRBD2 matching over 7 bases. The CDR3 loop spans 14 amino acids. Trimming at V came to 7 bases and at J to 2 bases, leaving 8 bases not matched to a gene. The germline V gene has CDR1 MDHEN and CDR2 SYDVKM. The CDR3 coding sequence is TGTGCCAGCACCCCGACTAGCATAGCCTACGAGCAGTACTTC. Protein: CASTPTSIAYEQYF.

In its sample, this clone was seen a few times. Germline is not matched at one junction end, which may reflect a read error. CDR3 region: CASSLEGQHNSPLHF. The CDR3 region has the DNA TGTGCCAGCAGCCTAGAGGGACAGCATAATTCACCCCTCCACTTT. The chain has TRBV11-3 and TRBJ1-6; the match to TRBD1 covers 7 bases. Germline loops: CDR1 SGHNT, CDR2 YENEEA. The CDR3 totals 15 residues.

The CDR3 sequence is CASTATGPPEQYF. The CDR3 DNA reads TGTGCCAGCACCGCGACAGGCCCTCCCGAGCAGTACTTC. This chain connects TRBV11-2 to TRBJ2-7, with D possibly matching TRBD1 (6 bases). The germline gives CDR1 SGHAT, CDR2 FQNNGV. V lost 7 bases and J 6 bases, leaving 16 bases between the germline ends. The CDR3 is made up of 13 amino acids.

This clone appeared a few times. This sequence joins TRBV7-9 and TRBJ2-3, with 7 bases aligning to TRBD1. There are 15 residues in the CDR3. Looked up from germline, CDR1 is SEHNR and CDR2 is FQNEAQ (reference sequence). The junction had 7 bases not matched to a gene; V was cut back by 5 bases and J by 2 bases. The CDR3 coding sequence is TGTGCCAGCAGCCACCGGGACAGCAACACAGATACGCAGTATTTT. Translating gives CASSHRDSNTDTQYF. The full variable domain, its missing parts supplied by reference TRBV7-9 and TRBJ2-3, is DTGVSQNPRHKITKRGQNVTFRCDPISEHNRLYWYRQTLGQGPEFLTYFQNEAQLEKSRLLSDRFSAERPKGSFSTLEIQRTEQGDSAMYLCASSHRDSNTDTQYFGPGTRLTVL.

The J gene is TRBJ1-1, the V gene TRBV2, with unresolved D. Trimming left V 2 bases short and J 5 bases short, with 6 bases between. The CDR3 totals 12 residues. The germline CDR1 and CDR2 sequences are SNHLY and FYNNEI. This CDR3 is CASSELRTEAFF. CDR3 in DNA: TGTGCCAGCAGTGAACTTCGGACTGAAGCTTTCTTT.

V is TRBV7-8 and J is TRBJ2-2; 10 positions match TRBD2. The CDR3 has 16 amino acids. V was pared by 2 bases and J by 7 bases, with 7 bases of the junction left unmatched. Germline V lookup: CDR1 SGHVS, CDR2 FQNEAQ. For the CDR3, the DNA is TGTGCCAGCAGCTTAAGTCAGCGGGAGGGCTTCGGGGAGCTGTTTTTT. Protein sequence: CASSLSQREGFGELFF.

The chain has TRBV28 and TRBJ1-2, with a possible D match to TRBD1 (5 bases). Germline-derived CDR1 and CDR2 are MDHEN and SYDVKM. The CDR3 extends over 12 amino acids. The V end was cut by 6 bases, the J end by 4 bases, with 9 bases between. CDR3 coding DNA: TGTGCCAGCAGAGGGGTGGGCTATGGCTACACCTTC. Translation: CASRGVGYGYTF.

This clone was counted a few times. The chain has TRBV5-1 and TRBJ1-1; TRBD1 matches 9 bases. Losses at the gene ends were 3 bases for V and 2 bases for J; bases not matched to a gene: 5. CDR3 size: 15 residues. Germline lookup yields CDR1 SGHRS and CDR2 YFSETQ. The CDR3 coding sequence is TGCGCCAGCAGCTACCGGACAGGGGATAACACTGAAGCTTTCTTT. Translating gives CASSYRTGDNTEAFF.

The gene calls are TRBV19 and TRBJ2-3, with 7 bases fitting TRBD2. This CDR3 region has 16 residues. CDR1 is LNHDA, CDR2 SQIVND, per germline (reference sequence). V shed 3 bases and J 0 bases; nucleotides not matched to a gene: 6. The CDR3: CASSILSGVSTDTQYF. CDR3 DNA: TGTGCCAGTAGTATTCTAAGCGGGGTAAGCACAGATACGCAGTATTTT.

This rearrangement joins TRBV6-2 or TRBV6-3 to TRBJ2-5, with 12 bases aligning to TRBD2. Germline V gene data show CDR1 as MNHEY and CDR2 as SVGEGT. The length of the CDR3 is 17 residues. Trimming cost V 5 bases and J 3 bases; bases outside gene matches: 10. As DNA, the CDR3 is TGTGCCAGCAGTAGGCGGACTAGCGGGGTTGTAAAAGAGACCCAGTACTTC. Its protein product is CASSRRTSGVVKETQYF.

The CDR3 loop is CASSLGGYSYNEQFF. Written as DNA, the CDR3 is TGCGCCAGCAGCTTGGGCGGATACTCCTACAATGAGCAGTTCTTC. The rearrangement joins TRBV5-1 to TRBJ2-1, with D unclear. The V end was cut by 0 bases, the J end by 0 bases, with 7 bases between. CDR1 and CDR2 (germline): SGHRS, YFSETQ. CDR3 length: 15 residues. Filled out from reference TRBV5-1 and TRBJ2-1, the complete variable domain reads KAGVTQTPRYLIKTRGQQVTLSCSPISGHRSVSWYQQTPGQGLQFLFEYFSETQRNKGNFPGRFSGRQFSNSRSEMNVSTLELGDSALYLCASSLGGYSYNEQFFGPGTRLTVL.

V usage is TRBV6-1 and J usage is TRBJ1-5, with 10 bases that match TRBD1. Germline V gives CDR1 MNHNS, CDR2 SASEGT. This CDR3 is 14 amino acids long. With V trimmed by 0 bases and J by 11 bases, 4 bases remained unmatched. CDR3 sequence reads: CASSEATGGKTQHF. CDR3 nucleotides: TGTGCCAGCAGTGAAGCGACAGGGGGCAAGACCCAGCATTTT.

The V gene is TRBV4-1, the J gene TRBJ2-2; D possibly corresponds to TRBD2 (7 bases). V was cut by 4 bases and J by 0 bases, with 9 bases left in between. The CDR3 runs to 15 residues. In germline, CDR1 is MGHRA, CDR2 YSYEKL. The CDR3 sequence is CASSPRGPNTGELFF. The CDR3 DNA sequence: TGCGCCAGCAGCCCGCGGGGGCCGAACACCGGGGAGCTGTTTTTT.